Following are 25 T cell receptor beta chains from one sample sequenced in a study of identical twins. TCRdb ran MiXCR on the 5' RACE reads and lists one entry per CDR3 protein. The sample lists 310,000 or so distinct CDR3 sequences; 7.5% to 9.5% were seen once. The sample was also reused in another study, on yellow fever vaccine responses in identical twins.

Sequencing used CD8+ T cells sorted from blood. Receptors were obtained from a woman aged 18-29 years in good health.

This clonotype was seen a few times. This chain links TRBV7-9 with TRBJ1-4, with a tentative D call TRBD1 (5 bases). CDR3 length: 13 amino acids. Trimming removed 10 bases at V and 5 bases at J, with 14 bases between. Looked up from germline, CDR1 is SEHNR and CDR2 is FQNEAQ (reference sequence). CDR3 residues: CATDDRLNEKLFF. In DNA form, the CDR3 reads TGTGCCACCGATGACAGATTGAATGAAAAACTGTTTTTT.

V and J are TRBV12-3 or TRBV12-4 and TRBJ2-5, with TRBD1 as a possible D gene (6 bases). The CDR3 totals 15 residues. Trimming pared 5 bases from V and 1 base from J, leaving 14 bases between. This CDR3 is CASSVRQEPQETQYF. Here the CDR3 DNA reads TGTGCCAGCAGTGTGCGACAGGAACCCCAAGAGACCCAGTACTTC.

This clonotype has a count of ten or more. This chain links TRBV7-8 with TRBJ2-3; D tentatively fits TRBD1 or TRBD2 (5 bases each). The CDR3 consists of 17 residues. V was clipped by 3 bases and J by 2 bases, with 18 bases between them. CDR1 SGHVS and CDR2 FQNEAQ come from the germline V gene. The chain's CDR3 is CASSFGVRDGYTDTQYF. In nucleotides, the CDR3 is TGTGCCAGCAGCTTCGGTGTCCGGGACGGGTACACAGATACGCAGTATTTT. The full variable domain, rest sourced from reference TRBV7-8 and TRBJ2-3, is GAGVSQSPRYKVAKRGQDVALRCDPISGHVSLFWYQQALGQGPEFLTYFQNEAQLDKSGLPSDRFFAERPEGSVSTLKIQRTQQEDSAVYLCASSFGVRDGYTDTQYFGPGTRLTVL.

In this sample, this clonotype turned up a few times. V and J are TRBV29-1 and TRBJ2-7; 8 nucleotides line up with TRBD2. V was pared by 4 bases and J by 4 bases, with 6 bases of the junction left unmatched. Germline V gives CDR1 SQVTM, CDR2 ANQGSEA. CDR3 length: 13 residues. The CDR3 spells CSVVLLAGYEQYF. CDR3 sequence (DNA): TGCAGCGTTGTGTTGCTAGCGGGTTACGAGCAGTACTTC.

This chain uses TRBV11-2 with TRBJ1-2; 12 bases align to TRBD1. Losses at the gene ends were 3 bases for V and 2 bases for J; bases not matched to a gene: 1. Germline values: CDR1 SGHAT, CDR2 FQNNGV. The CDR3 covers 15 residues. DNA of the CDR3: TGTGCCAGCAGCTTCGGGACAGGGGGCAACTATGGCTACACCTTC. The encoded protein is CASSFGTGGNYGYTF.

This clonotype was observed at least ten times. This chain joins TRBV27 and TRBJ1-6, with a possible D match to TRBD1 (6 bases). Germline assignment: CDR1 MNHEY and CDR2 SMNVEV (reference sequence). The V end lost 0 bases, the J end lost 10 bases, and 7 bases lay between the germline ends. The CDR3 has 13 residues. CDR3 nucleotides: TGTGCCAGCAGTTTATCGGGGGGCTCACCCCTCCACTTT. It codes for CASSLSGGSPLHF.

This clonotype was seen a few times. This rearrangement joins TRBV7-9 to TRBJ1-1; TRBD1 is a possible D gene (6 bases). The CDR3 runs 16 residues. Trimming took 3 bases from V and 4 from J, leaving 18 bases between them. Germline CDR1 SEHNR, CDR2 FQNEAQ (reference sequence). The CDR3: CASSFSPGVVSTEAFF. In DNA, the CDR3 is TGTGCCAGCAGCTTTAGTCCAGGGGTTGTGAGCACTGAAGCTTTCTTT.

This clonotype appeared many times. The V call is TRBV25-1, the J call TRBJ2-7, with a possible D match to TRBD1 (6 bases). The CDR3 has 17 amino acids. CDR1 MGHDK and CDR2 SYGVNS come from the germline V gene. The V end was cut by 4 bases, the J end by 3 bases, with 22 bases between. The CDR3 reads CASSGPSGDRIVYEQYF. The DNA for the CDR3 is TGTGCCAGCAGTGGACCCTCAGGGGACCGGATCGTCTACGAGCAGTACTTC.

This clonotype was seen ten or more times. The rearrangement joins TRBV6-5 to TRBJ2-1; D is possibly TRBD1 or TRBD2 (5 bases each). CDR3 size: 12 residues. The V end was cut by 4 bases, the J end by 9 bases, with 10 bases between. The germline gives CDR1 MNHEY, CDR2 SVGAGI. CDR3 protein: CASSFRGGEQFF. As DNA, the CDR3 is TGTGCCAGCAGTTTTCGGGGCGGTGAGCAGTTCTTC.

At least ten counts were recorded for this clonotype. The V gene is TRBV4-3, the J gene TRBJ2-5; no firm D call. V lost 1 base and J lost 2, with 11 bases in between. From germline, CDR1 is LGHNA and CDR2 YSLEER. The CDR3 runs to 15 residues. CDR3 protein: CASSQGMSFQETQYF. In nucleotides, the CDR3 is TGCGCCAGCAGCCAAGGAATGAGCTTTCAAGAGACCCAGTACTTC.

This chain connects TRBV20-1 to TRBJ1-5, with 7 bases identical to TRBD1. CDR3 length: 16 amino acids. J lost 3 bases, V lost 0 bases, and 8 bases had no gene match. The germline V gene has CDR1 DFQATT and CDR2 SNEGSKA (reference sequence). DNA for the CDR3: TGCAGTGCTAGAGATCTTACAGGGGCTTCCAATCAGCCCCAGCATTTT. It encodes CSARDLTGASNQPQHF.

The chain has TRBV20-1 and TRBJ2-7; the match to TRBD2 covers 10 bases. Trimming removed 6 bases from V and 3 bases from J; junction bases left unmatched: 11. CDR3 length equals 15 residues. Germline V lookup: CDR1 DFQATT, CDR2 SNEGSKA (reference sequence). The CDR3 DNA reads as TGCAGTGCGATCGATAGAGCGGGAGGGAGCTACGAGCAGTACTTC. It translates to CSAIDRAGGSYEQYF.

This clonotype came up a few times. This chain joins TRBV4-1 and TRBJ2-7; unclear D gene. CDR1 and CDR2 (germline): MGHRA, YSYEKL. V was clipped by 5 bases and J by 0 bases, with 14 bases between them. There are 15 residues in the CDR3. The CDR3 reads CASSSLLDDSYEQYF. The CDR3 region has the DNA TGCGCCAGCAGCTCCCTATTGGACGACTCCTACGAGCAGTACTTC.

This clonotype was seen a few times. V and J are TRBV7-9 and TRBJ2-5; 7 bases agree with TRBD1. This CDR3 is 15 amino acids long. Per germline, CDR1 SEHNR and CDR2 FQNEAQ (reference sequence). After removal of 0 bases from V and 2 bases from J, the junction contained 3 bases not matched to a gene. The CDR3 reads CASSLAQGEQETQYF. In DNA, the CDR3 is TGTGCCAGCAGCTTAGCCCAGGGGGAACAAGAGACCCAGTACTTC.

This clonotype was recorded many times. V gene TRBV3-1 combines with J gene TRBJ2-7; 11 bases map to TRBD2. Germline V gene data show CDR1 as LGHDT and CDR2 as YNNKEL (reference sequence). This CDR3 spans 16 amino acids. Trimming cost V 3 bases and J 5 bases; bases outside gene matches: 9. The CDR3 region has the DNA TGTGCCAGCAGCCAGGGACTAGCGGAAGAAGGGGACGAGCAGTACTTC. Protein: CASSQGLAEEGDEQYF.

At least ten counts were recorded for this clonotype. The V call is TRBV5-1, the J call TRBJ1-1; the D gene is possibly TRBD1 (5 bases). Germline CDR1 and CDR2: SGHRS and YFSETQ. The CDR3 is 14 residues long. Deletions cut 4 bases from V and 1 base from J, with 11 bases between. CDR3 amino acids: CASSPRQRNTEAFF. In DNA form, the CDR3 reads TGCGCCAGCAGCCCCCGACAGAGGAACACTGAAGCTTTCTTT.

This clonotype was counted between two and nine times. This chain's CDR3 is CSARVVGGGYEQYF. As DNA, the CDR3 is TGCAGTGCTAGAGTGGTGGGTGGGGGGTACGAGCAGTACTTC. The chain recombines TRBV20-1 with TRBJ2-7, with D possibly matching TRBD2 (6 bases). The CDR3 has 14 residues. Germline V gene sequence: CDR1 DFQATT, CDR2 SNEGSKA (reference sequence). Trimming took 1 base from V and 4 from J, leaving 14 bases between them.

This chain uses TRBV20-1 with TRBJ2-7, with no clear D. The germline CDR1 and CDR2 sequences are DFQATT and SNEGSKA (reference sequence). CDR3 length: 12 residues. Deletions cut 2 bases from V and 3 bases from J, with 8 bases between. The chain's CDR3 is CSARLLFYEQYF. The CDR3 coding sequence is TGCAGTGCTAGATTACTTTTCTACGAGCAGTACTTC.

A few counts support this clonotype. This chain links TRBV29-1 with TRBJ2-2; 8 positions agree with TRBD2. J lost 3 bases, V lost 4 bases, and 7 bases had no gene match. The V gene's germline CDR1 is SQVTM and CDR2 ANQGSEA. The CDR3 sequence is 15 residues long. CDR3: CSVVPAGVHTGELFF. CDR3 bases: TGCAGCGTTGTCCCAGCGGGAGTCCACACCGGGGAGCTGTTTTTT.

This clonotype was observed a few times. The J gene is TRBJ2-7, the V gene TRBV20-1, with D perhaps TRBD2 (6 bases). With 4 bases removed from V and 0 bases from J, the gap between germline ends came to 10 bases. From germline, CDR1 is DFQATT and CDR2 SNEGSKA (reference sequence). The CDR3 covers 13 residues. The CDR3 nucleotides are TGCAGTGCTACCCGGGAGAGCTCCTACGAGCAGTACTTC. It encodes CSATRESSYEQYF.

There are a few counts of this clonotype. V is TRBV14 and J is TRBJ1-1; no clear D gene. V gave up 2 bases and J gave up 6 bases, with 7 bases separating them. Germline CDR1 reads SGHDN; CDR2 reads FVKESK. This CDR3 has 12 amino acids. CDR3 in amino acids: CASSQLSAEAFF. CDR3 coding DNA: TGTGCCAGCAGCCAACTCTCAGCTGAAGCTTTCTTT.

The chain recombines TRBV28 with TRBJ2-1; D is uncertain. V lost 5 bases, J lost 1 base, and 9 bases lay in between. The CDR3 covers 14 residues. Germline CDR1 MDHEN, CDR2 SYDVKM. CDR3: CASSPVRSYNEQFF. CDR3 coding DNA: TGTGCCAGCAGTCCGGTTAGGTCCTACAATGAGCAGTTCTTC.

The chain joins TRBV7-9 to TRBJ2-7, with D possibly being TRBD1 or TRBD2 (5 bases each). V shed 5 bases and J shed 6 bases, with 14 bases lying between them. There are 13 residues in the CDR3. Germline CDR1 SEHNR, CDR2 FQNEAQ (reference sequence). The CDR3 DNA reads TGTGCCAGCAGCGCCGGGACGACGCGCGAGCAGTACTTC. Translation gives CASSAGTTREQYF.

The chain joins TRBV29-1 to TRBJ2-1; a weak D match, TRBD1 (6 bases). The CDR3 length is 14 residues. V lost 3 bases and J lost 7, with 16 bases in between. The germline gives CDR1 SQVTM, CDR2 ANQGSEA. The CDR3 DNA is TGCAGCGTTGAGGCCGGGACACTCCCGAATGAGCAGTTCTTC. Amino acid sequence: CSVEAGTLPNEQFF.

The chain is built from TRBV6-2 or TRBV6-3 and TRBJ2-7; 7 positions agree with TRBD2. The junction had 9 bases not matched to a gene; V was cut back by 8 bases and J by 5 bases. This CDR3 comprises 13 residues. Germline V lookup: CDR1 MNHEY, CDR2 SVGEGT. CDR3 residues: CASDLGEGHEQYF. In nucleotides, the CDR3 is TGTGCCAGCGATTTAGGGGAGGGCCACGAGCAGTACTTC.